This T cell receptor (beta chain) came from a study of metastatic and nonmetastatic thyroid tumors (dated by TCRdb to 2020 to 2021). Broadly, across the study: The researchers compared repertoires between peripheral blood samples and tumor or nodule tissue samples from patients with malignant or benign thyroid disease. What the study reported, not specific to this receptor: In both blood and tumor samples, TCR beta diversity was reported to be significantly higher in malignant tumors than in benign nodules.

Library generation was performed with PCR. For sequencing, an Illumina HiSeq 4000 was employed. High-throughput sequencing was used to profile the TCR beta-chain CDR3 region of each patient. As for the authors' bioinformatics: A classifier to discriminate distant-metastatic papillary thyroid cancer patients was built from CDR3 differences across clinicopathological groups. To measure repertoire diversity the researchers used the Shannon index, while the Morisita-Horn index served to gauge how similar the tumor and blood repertoires were. TCRdb took the public reads, trimmed them with fastp at Q25, ran MiXCR for clone calling and kept in-frame beta chains. The V and J calls and clone size are TCRdb's, not the authors'. Present in this sample are approximately 20,000 clones, approximately 24% of which were seen just once. About 3.3% of the sample is held by the ten biggest clonotypes. No patient had received any treatment before thyroid surgery. Patient clinical samples collected from the early 2010s to the late 2010s were retrospectively analysed using T-cell receptor beta sequencing.

In this sample, this clone turned up once. Its antigen target is currently unknown. Base qualities were left out, and no much larger clone turns up one base away. One read gives only weak evidence. The CDR3 goes from the cysteine to the phenylalanine over 16 residues. CDR3 DNA only is kept here, 48 bases in frame from base 1. The germline V gene gives CDR1 as SGDLS and CDR2 as YYNGEE. V trim: 5 bases; J trim: 5 bases; unmatched bases: 10. The origin of this receptor is a male donor with papillary thyroid cancer or a benign thyroid nodule (not recorded which). Some clones in this sample may be carry-over from other donors' samples. Recombination joined TRBV9 with TRBJ2-3, and 11 junction bases match TRBD2. Sequences were obtained from blood. At the DNA level, the sequence is TGTGCCAGCAGTGGAATTAGCGGGAGGGCGAAAGATACGCAGTATTTT. This yields the protein CASSGISGRAKDTQYF.